These T cell receptor beta chains were read from a single sample in a study of spatial heterogeneity in lung cancer. TCRdb passed the 5' RACE reads through MiXCR, listing each CDR3 protein once. The sample includes around 110,000 distinct CDR3 sequences, about 12% of them seen just once. The material sequenced was PBMCs, taken at follow-up. These receptors originate from a male donor with early-stage non-small cell lung cancer. Each CDR3 is given with its conserved first and last residue. The D gene is left open where the match is weak. Size values are once, few and many counts, or a class for expanded clones, and some rows have none.

TGTGCCAGCAGCTCCCGAGACGGACAGGGCGCCTATGGCTACACCTTC | CASSSRDGQGAYGYTF | . | TRBJ1-2 | TRBD1 | TRBV7-9
TGCAGTGCTAGGTGGGACGATAATCAGCGCCAGCATTTT | CSARWDDNQRQHF | . | TRBJ1-5 | . | TRBV20-1
TGCAGTGCCAGACAGGACCAAGACTCTGAAGCTTTCTTT | CSARQDQDSEAFF | many | TRBJ1-1 | . | TRBV20-1
TGTGCCAGCAGCTTACCCGGACAGCCTCAGCCCCAGCATTTT | CASSLPGQPQPQHF | . | TRBJ1-5 | . | TRBV7-2
TGCGCCAGCAGTGAGTCCGCCAGGTACTACGAGCAGTACTTC | CASSESARYYEQYF | few | TRBJ2-7 | . | TRBV10-1
TGTGCCAGCAGTAACACTGAAGCTTTCTTT | CASSNTEAFF | few | TRBJ1-1 | . | TRBV28
TGTGCCAGCAGCCGGAGTACCAGCACAGATACGCAGTATTTT | CASSRSTSTDTQYF | many | TRBJ2-3 | . | TRBV28
TGTGCCACCAGTGATAGGGACAGGAGGGAGTCCGACTATGGCTACACCTTC | CATSDRDRRESDYGYTF | many | TRBJ1-2 | TRBD1 | TRBV24-1
TGTGCCAGCAGTATCCAGAGCAATCAGCCCCAGCATTTT | CASSIQSNQPQHF | many | TRBJ1-5 | . | TRBV28
TGTGCCACCCGGGTAACTAGCGGGGGGGCACATTTT | CATRVTSGGAHF | many | TRBJ2-3 | TRBD2 | TRBV6-5
TGTGCCAGCAGCTTCGACAGGGCTACTGAAGCTTTCTTT | CASSFDRATEAFF | . | TRBJ1-1 | TRBD1 | TRBV14
TGTGCCAGCAGGGCAGGGCCCAATCAGCCCCAGCATTTT | CASRAGPNQPQHF | few | TRBJ1-5 | . | TRBV6-6
TGTGCCAGCAGCTTAGATACAGGGAAAAGATCACCCCTCCACTTT | CASSLDTGKRSPLHF | many | TRBJ1-6 | . | TRBV7-8
TGTGCCAGCAGACGGGACAGGGGGCCGTACGAGCAGTACTTC | CASRRDRGPYEQYF | many | TRBJ2-7 | TRBD1 | TRBV27